The following is a TCR beta chain sequence with its context. They ran version v3.0 of the immunoSEQ assay at survey level. The method was immunoSEQ multiplex PCR; TCRdb's version includes in-frame clones alone and lacks a portion of them. The sample has roughly 26,000 clones; 85% to 95% are singletons. The sample belongs to a study of long-term antiretroviral therapy in people with HIV. The CDR3 totals 14 residues. V was clipped by 2 bases and J by 2 bases, with 10 bases between them. The germline V gene encodes CDR1 MNHNS and CDR2 SASEGT. Sequencing was performed on unsorted PBMCs, taken roughly 5.1 years after starting antiretroviral therapy. This receptor was obtained from a woman in her 50s with HIV. The chain carries TRBV6-1 and TRBJ2-7; D remains ambiguous. The CDR3 here is CASSEQNLPYEQYF. In nucleotides, the CDR3 is TGTGCCAGCAGTGAACAGAACCTCCCCTACGAGCAGTACTTC.